The 9 T cell receptor beta chains below were found in one sample sequenced in a study of T-cell reconstitution after alpha-beta-depleted transplantation in children. It was with unique molecular identifiers that the TCRbeta library was prepared. One entry per CDR3 protein, called by TCRdb with MiXCR from the PCR reads. The sample yields around 400,000 distinct CDR3 sequences, around 9.9% seen once. The material was PBMCs from the stem cell graft donor, obtained from the stem cell graft. These receptors all stem from a human donor who donated a stem cell graft to a child with acute myeloid leukemia.

V gene TRBV29-1 combines with J gene TRBJ2-5; 11 nucleotides line up with TRBD1. The CDR3 is 12 residues long. The trim removed 6 bases at V and 5 bases at J, leaving 2 bases unmatched. Germline V gene data show CDR1 as SQVTM and CDR2 as ANQGSEA. The DNA of the CDR3 is TGCAGCGTAGGACAGGGGGCTGAGACCCAGTACTTC. Translating it yields CSVGQGAETQYF.

The J gene is TRBJ1-2, the V gene TRBV28; D ambiguous. The CDR3 is 15 residues long. Germline assignment: CDR1 MDHEN and CDR2 SYDVKM. V lost 2 bases to trimming and J lost 0 bases, with 10 bases between them. The DNA for the CDR3 is TGTGCCAGCAGTTTAGTGGGGAATTCTAACTATGGCTACACCTTC. It translates to CASSLVGNSNYGYTF.

This clonotype was seen a few times. V and J are TRBV5-4 and TRBJ2-7, with 8 bases matching TRBD1. The J segment lost 11 bases and the V segment lost 0 bases, leaving 1 base of the junction unmatched. Germline V gene sequence: CDR1 SGHNT, CDR2 YYREEE (reference sequence). This CDR3 is built from 11 residues. The CDR3 here is CASSLGGQEYF. The CDR3 DNA reads as TGTGCCAGCAGCTTGGGGGGACAGGAGTACTTC.

There are a few counts of this clonotype. This rearrangement joins TRBV9 to TRBJ2-1; TRBD1 agrees at 12 bases. The V gene end was trimmed by 0 bases and the J gene end by 10 bases; junction bases not matched to a gene: 11. Germline CDR1 is SGDLS and CDR2 is YYNGEE. CDR3 length: 17 residues. The CDR3 loop reads CASSVGPRDRGLREQFF. The DNA for the CDR3 is TGTGCCAGCAGCGTAGGACCTCGGGACAGGGGGCTTAGAGAGCAGTTCTTC.

In this sample, this clonotype turned up many times. The rearrangement links TRBV20-1 to TRBJ2-2; possibly TRBD2 for D (6 bases). CDR1 DFQATT and CDR2 SNEGSKA come from the germline V gene (reference sequence). V dropped 2 bases and J dropped 6 bases, with 13 bases sitting between them. This CDR3 has 14 residues. CDR3 in amino acids: CSARRRDRSGELFF. In nucleotides, the CDR3 is TGCAGTGCTAGACGGCGGGATAGGTCCGGGGAGCTGTTTTTT.

This clonotype was seen ten or more times. The chain carries TRBV25-1 and TRBJ2-5, with D possibly called TRBD1 or TRBD2 (5 bases each). V shed 4 bases and J shed 5 bases, with 17 bases lying between them. This CDR3 is 15 amino acids long. Germline lookup yields CDR1 MGHDK and CDR2 SYGVNS. The CDR3 protein is CASSASDGTSETQYF. The CDR3 nucleotides read TGTGCCAGCAGTGCTAGTGATGGGACCTCTGAGACCCAGTACTTC.

This clonotype was found a few times. The genes are TRBV27 and TRBJ1-6; D unresolved. CDR3 size: 13 residues. The ends were cut back, 0 bases at V and 12 bases at J, with 9 bases in the middle. Germline CDR1 MNHEY, CDR2 SMNVEV (reference sequence). CDR3 residues: CASSLSRIEPLHF. The CDR3 DNA reads as TGTGCCAGCAGTTTATCTCGGATAGAACCCCTCCACTTT.

This clonotype has more than one count but fewer than ten. The rearrangement joins TRBV5-1 to TRBJ2-7; D is unresolved. The CDR3 spans 11 residues. Germline CDR1 SGHRS, CDR2 YFSETQ. V dropped 5 bases and J dropped 6 bases, with 9 bases sitting between them. CDR3 protein: CASRGELEQYF. Written as DNA, the CDR3 is TGCGCCAGCAGAGGTGAGCTCGAGCAGTACTTC.

The chain joins TRBV4-1 to TRBJ1-5; the D gene is possibly TRBD1 (5 bases). Trimming cost V 0 bases and J 7 bases, with 16 bases left between them. Germline loops: CDR1 MGHRA, CDR2 YSYEKL. The CDR3 has 16 residues. The chain's CDR3 is CASSQDFTGVLQPQHF. The CDR3 region has the DNA TGCGCCAGCAGCCAAGATTTCACGGGGGTGCTCCAGCCCCAGCATTTT.